A single sample gave rise to the 2 T cell receptor beta chains below, sequenced in a study of cytomegalovirus exposure and HLA in healthy donors. Data came from immunoSEQ multiplex PCR; TCRdb stores just in-frame clones and leaves some out. The sample includes 95,000 to 150,000 clones, roughly 90% of them seen just once. The specimen sequenced was PBMCs. These receptors were collected from a woman between 18 and 29 years old in good health and CMV-seropositive.

CDR3 sequence (DNA): TGTGCCAGCTCACGCCCGGGACAGGGGGCTGAGGAACTGTTTTTT. Its translation is CASSRPGQGAEELFF. The chain links TRBV18 to TRBJ1-4; 12 positions agree with TRBD1. V was clipped by 4 bases and J by 12 bases; unmatched bases: 9. The CDR3 runs 15 residues. CDR1 is KGHSH and CDR2 is LQKENI in the germline V gene.

This clone showed up just a few times. The J gene is TRBJ1-6, the V gene TRBV10-3; TRBD1 is a possible D gene (5 bases). Germline values: CDR1 ENHRY, CDR2 SYGVKD. The germline V and J ends were trimmed by 1 base and 5 bases, with 9 bases remaining between them. This CDR3 contains 15 residues. CDR3 bases: TGTGCCATCAGTGAGTTAGGGGCTAATAATTCACCCCTCCACTTT. It yields the protein CAISELGANNSPLHF.